The text below deals with one TCR beta chain. Trimming at V came to 6 bases and at J to 8 bases, leaving 15 bases not matched to a gene. The germline CDR1 and CDR2 sequences are MDHEN and SYDVKM. The CDR3 spans 16 residues. Original data processing: Nucleated cell counts were estimated from reference gene primer amplification. Data came from immunoSEQ multiplex PCR; TCRdb stores just in-frame clones and leaves some out. V and J calls and clone size come straight from that table; D and trimming were deduced from the DNA. The sample holds 280,000 or so clones, about 86% seen once. The source of the sample is a study of blood T cell repertoires in COVID-19. Study in general: Samples taken during acute and convalescent COVID-19 were collected in the United States, Italy and Spain. T cells, B-cell-depleted T cells, or PBMCs provided the cDNA or gDNA that served as material.

The V and J genes are TRBV28 and TRBJ2-1; 8 bases are a match to TRBD2. This TCR came from a woman aged 30 to 39 who had recovered from COVID-19. Sequencing input: peripheral blood. The CDR3 DNA reads TGTGCCAGCAGCTCCCTTGGGACTAGAGGGACCGATGAGCAGTTCTTC. Translation gives CASSSLGTRGTDEQFF.